The 6 T cell receptor beta chains presented below share a single source sample, sequenced in a study of cytomegalovirus exposure and HLA in healthy donors. Researchers ran the PCR with 60 Vbeta and 13 Jbeta primers. The protocol was immunoSEQ multiplex PCR, while the TCRdb copy is restricted to in-frame clones and leaves out a portion. This sample carries around 180,000 clones, roughly 84% of them seen once, and the ten largest clones take around 1.2%. Sequencing used PBMCs. The receptor source for this set is a girl aged 2 to 10 in good health and CMV-seropositive.

This clone was counted between two and nine times. The chain employs TRBV30 and TRBJ1-1; 9 bases map to TRBD1. Germline loops: CDR1 GTSNPN, CDR2 SVGIG (reference sequence). This CDR3 has 17 amino acids. Trimming removed 1 base from V and 0 bases from J; junction bases left unmatched: 9. CDR3 in DNA: TGTGCCTGGAGTGACAGGGGGCTCACCATTCTGAACACTGAAGCTTTCTTT. This gives the protein CAWSDRGLTILNTEAFF.

Notes on this clone: Other DNA sequences in the sample encode the same CDR3. J is TRBJ2-2 and V is TRBV30; D is uncertain. The germline V gene has CDR1 GTSNPN and CDR2 SVGIG (reference sequence). The V end lost 4 bases, the J end lost 7 bases, and 7 bases lay between the germline ends. The CDR3 sequence is 11 residues long. The CDR3 loop is CAWNRDGELFF. Here the CDR3 DNA reads TGTGCCTGGAATCGAGACGGGGAGCTGTTTTTT. Supplemented by reference TRBV30 and TRBJ2-2, the full variable domain reads SQTIHQWPATLVQPVGSPLSLECTVEGTSNPNLYWYRQAAGRGLQLLFYSVGIGQISSEVPQNLSASRPQDRQFILSSKKLLLSDSGFYLCAWNRDGELFFGEGSRLTVL.

The gene calls are TRBV2 and TRBJ2-5; a possible D gene is TRBD1 (5 bases). The CDR3 sequence is 9 residues long. Between the trimmed V and J ends, which lost 6 bases and 9 bases, there was a span of 5 bases. The germline V gene encodes CDR1 SNHLY and CDR2 FYNNEI. CDR3 nucleotides: TGTGCCAGCAGGGGGCCCCAGTACTTC. Amino acids: CASRGPQYF.

The chain combines TRBV30 with TRBJ1-6; TRBD1 might be the D (6 bases). The CDR3 spans 13 residues. V was cut by 4 bases and J by 10 bases, with 14 bases left in between. Germline lookup yields CDR1 GTSNPN and CDR2 SVGIG (reference sequence). The CDR3 here is CAWTLGGSSPLHF. The DNA for the CDR3 is TGTGCCTGGACGTTAGGGGGAAGCTCACCCCTCCACTTT.

The chain joins TRBV4-1 to TRBJ1-1; 8 bases map to TRBD1. The junction had 2 bases not matched to a gene; V was cut back by 2 bases and J by 0 bases. CDR1 MGHRA and CDR2 YSYEKL come from the germline V gene. The CDR3 runs 15 residues. CDR3 DNA sequence: TGCGCCAGCAGCCAAAGACAGGGGCTGAACACTGAAGCTTTCTTT. The encoded protein is CASSQRQGLNTEAFF.

The rearrangement links TRBV4-1 to TRBJ2-7; 12 positions agree with TRBD2. In germline, CDR1 is MGHRA, CDR2 YSYEKL. This CDR3 comprises 14 residues. The V gene end was trimmed by 4 bases and the J gene end by 6 bases; junction bases not matched to a gene: 4. CDR3 nucleotide sequence: TGCGCCAGCAGCCCTAGCGGGGGGGCGCGCGAGCAGTACTTC. As protein: CASSPSGGAREQYF.